The 27 T cell receptor beta chains below were found in one sample sequenced in a study of cytomegalovirus exposure and HLA in healthy donors. PCR employed 60 Vbeta and 13 Jbeta primers. Sequencing was performed with immunoSEQ multiplex PCR; in TCRdb, only in-frame clones are kept and a portion is missing. Altogether about 99,000 clones are present, more than 75% being singletons, with the ten largest covering 1.5% to 2%. The sequenced sample was PBMCs. These receptors were collected from a woman aged 40 to 55 in good health and CMV-seronegative.

V usage is TRBV7-2 and J usage is TRBJ1-2; TRBD1 agrees at 7 bases. The length of the CDR3 is 15 residues. Germline CDR1 is SGHTA and CDR2 is FQGNSA. Trimming removed 5 bases from V and 0 bases from J; junction bases left unmatched: 6. The CDR3 DNA follows: TGTGCCAGCAGCGGAAACAGGGGCTCTAACTATGGCTACACCTTC. It codes for CASSGNRGSNYGYTF.

The DNA of the CDR3 is TGCGCCAGCAGACCCGACTACTACCCGGGCACCGGGGAGCTGTTTTTT. It codes for CASRPDYYPGTGELFF. The V call is TRBV5-1, the J call TRBJ2-2, with D possibly matching TRBD2 (5 bases). The CDR3 contains 16 residues. The germline V and J ends were trimmed by 5 bases and 4 bases, with 18 bases remaining between them. Germline CDR1 and CDR2: SGHRS and YFSETQ.

V and J are TRBV19 and TRBJ2-2; TRBD2 aligns across 10 bases. J lost 4 bases, V lost 7 bases, and 6 bases had no gene match. The CDR3 is 15 amino acids. Looked up from germline, CDR1 is LNHDA and CDR2 is SQIVND (reference sequence). CDR3 nucleotides: TGTGCCAGTATAGCGGGAGGTACCGGCACCGGGGAGCTGTTTTTT. Translation gives CASIAGGTGTGELFF.

The chain combines TRBV7-2 with TRBJ1-2, with a tentative D call TRBD1 (5 bases). Trimming shortened V by 5 bases and J by 0 bases, and 10 bases separated the two germline ends. The CDR3 is 14 residues long. Germline-derived CDR1 and CDR2 are SGHTA and FQGNSA. CDR3: CASSLGGSNYGYTF. CDR3 in DNA: TGTGCCAGCAGCCTGGGGGGTTCTAACTATGGCTACACCTTC.

V usage is TRBV9 and J usage is TRBJ2-1; TRBD1 might be the D (6 bases). Germline-derived CDR1 and CDR2 are SGDLS and YYNGEE. The CDR3 totals 16 residues. The V end lost 4 bases, the J end lost 12 bases, and 26 bases lay between the germline ends. The CDR3 is CASSSQGSGVGLGQFF. CDR3 in DNA: TGTGCCAGCAGCAGCCAGGGGTCAGGGGTTGGATTGGGGCAGTTCTTC.

J is TRBJ2-7 and V is TRBV14; 8 bases are shared with TRBD2. Germline V lookup: CDR1 SGHDN, CDR2 FVKESK. The CDR3 is made up of 13 amino acids. V lost 1 base to trimming and J lost 7 bases; unmatched junction nucleotides: 3. The CDR3 is CASSQVAGREQYF. The CDR3 coding sequence is TGTGCCAGCAGCCAAGTAGCGGGAAGGGAGCAGTACTTC.

This sequence joins TRBV25-1 and TRBJ2-7; TRBD1 matches 11 bases. The CDR3 extends over 16 amino acids. The ends lost 6 bases at V and 2 bases at J; junction bases unmatched: 9. Germline assignment: CDR1 MGHDK and CDR2 SYGVNS. The CDR3 DNA is TGTGCCAGCAGCACCACCGGGGACAGGGGGACCTACGAGCAGTACTTC. It codes for CASSTTGDRGTYEQYF.

The chain couples TRBV29-1 to TRBJ1-3; TRBD1 is a possible D gene (5 bases). This CDR3 has 14 amino acids. Trimming took off 4 bases at V and 1 base at J, with 11 bases between the two ends. Germline CDR1 reads SQVTM; CDR2 reads ANQGSEA. This CDR3 reads CSVGTGGSGNTIYF. CDR3 nucleotides: TGCAGCGTTGGAACAGGTGGTTCTGGAAACACCATATATTTT.

This clone was recorded only once. The chain couples TRBV18 to TRBJ2-7; D possibly corresponds to TRBD1 (6 bases). Germline V CDR1 and CDR2: KGHSH, LQKENI. Trimming left V 6 bases short and J 1 base short, with 16 bases between. The length of the CDR3 is 15 residues. The CDR3 reads CASSTDSSPSYEQYF. As DNA, the CDR3 is TGTGCCAGCTCGACGGACAGTTCTCCTTCCTACGAGCAGTACTTC.

The rearrangement uses TRBV14 and TRBJ2-3; D is uncertain. The CDR3 has 14 residues. Trimming took off 0 bases at V and 2 bases at J, with 6 bases between the two ends. Per germline, CDR1 SGHDN and CDR2 FVKESK. The CDR3 region has the DNA TGTGCCAGCAGCCAAGAGTTCCACACAGATACGCAGTATTTT. It translates to CASSQEFHTDTQYF.

There are a few counts of this clone. The V and J genes are TRBV10-3 and TRBJ1-1; possible D gene TRBD1, 5 bases. The V and J ends lost 0 bases and 6 bases respectively, with 17 bases between them. Per germline, CDR1 ENHRY and CDR2 SYGVKD. The CDR3 runs to 16 residues. As DNA, the CDR3 is TGTGCCATCAGTGAGTCAGGATTGGAAAAAGGGGCTGAAGCTTTCTTT. Its protein is CAISESGLEKGAEAFF.

Worth noting for this clone: One junction end does not reproduce the germline sequence, and a read error may be involved. V is TRBV7-9 and J is TRBJ2-1, with 9 bases identical to TRBD2. Per germline, CDR1 SEHNR and CDR2 FQNEAQ (reference sequence). The CDR3 spans 15 residues. The CDR3 reads CSSSDGLAPYNEQFF. The CDR3 DNA sequence: TGTTCCAGCAGCGACGGACTAGCGCCCTACAATGAGCAGTTCTTC.

This chain uses TRBV27 with TRBJ2-6, with D unclear. This CDR3 comprises 16 residues. The germline V gene encodes CDR1 MNHEY and CDR2 SMNVEV (reference sequence). Deletions cut 0 bases from V and 0 bases from J, with 6 bases between. The CDR3 DNA reads TGTGCCAGCAGTTTATCTGGCGGCTCTGGGGCCAACGTCCTGACTTTC. It specifies CASSLSGGSGANVLTF.

This chain connects TRBV28 to TRBJ1-4, with D uncertain. V gave up 6 bases and J gave up 8 bases, with 19 bases separating them. CDR3 length equals 15 residues. Looked up from germline, CDR1 is MDHEN and CDR2 is SYDVKM. This CDR3 is CASSSRKNSGEKLFF. CDR3 nucleotides: TGTGCCAGCAGCTCCCGGAAAAACAGTGGCGAAAAACTGTTTTTT.

J is TRBJ2-7 and V is TRBV6-5; a possible D gene is TRBD2 (5 bases). The CDR3 has 13 residues. Germline CDR1 reads MNHEY; CDR2 reads SVGAGI. The V end lost 2 bases, the J end lost 1 base, and 6 bases lay between the germline ends. CDR3 DNA sequence: TGTGCCAGCAGTTACCGGACTTCCTACGAGCAGTACTTC. It codes for CASSYRTSYEQYF.

On this clone: The sample holds other DNA sequences that translate to the same CDR3. The chain employs TRBV7-8 and TRBJ2-6; TRBD1 aligns across 9 bases. The V segment lost 5 bases and the J segment 0 bases; nucleotides outside the gene matches: 8. Germline V gene lookup returns CDR1 SGHVS and CDR2 FQNEAQ. This CDR3 contains 18 residues. The CDR3 DNA reads as TGTGCCAGCAGCGTCCGGGACAGGGCCCGCTCTGGGGCCAACGTCCTGACTTTC. The encoded protein is CASSVRDRARSGANVLTF.

The rearrangement uses TRBV28 and TRBJ2-7, with a possible D match to TRBD2 (5 bases). The CDR3 sequence is 13 residues long. Trimming pared 8 bases from V and 5 bases from J, leaving 16 bases between. Germline V CDR1 and CDR2: MDHEN, SYDVKM. The CDR3 sequence: CASHNSIGNEQYF. CDR3 coding DNA: TGTGCCAGCCATAACTCTATCGGGAACGAGCAGTACTTC.

This chain uses TRBV7-8 with TRBJ2-7; 8 positions agree with TRBD2. This CDR3 has 18 amino acids. The junction had 14 bases not matched to a gene; V was cut back by 2 bases and J by 2 bases. Germline V lookup: CDR1 SGHVS, CDR2 FQNEAQ. The CDR3 region has the DNA TGTGCCAGCAGCTTAAGTTTGGGACTAGTGGTAGGTGCCTACGAGCAGTACTTC. Protein sequence: CASSLSLGLVVGAYEQYF.

This clone was counted once. The chain links TRBV4-3 to TRBJ2-7, with TRBD2 matching over 14 bases. V dropped 0 bases and J dropped 3; count of bases not matched to a gene: 10. There are 19 residues in the CDR3. Per the germline V gene, CDR1 is LGHNA and CDR2 is YSLEER. CDR3 DNA: TGCGCCAGCAGCCAAGATCCCCCGGGACTAGCGGGAGCCCTCTACGAGCAGTACTTC. This encodes CASSQDPPGLAGALYEQYF.

This chain links TRBV7-8 with TRBJ1-5; 7 positions match TRBD1. Per germline, CDR1 SGHVS and CDR2 FQNEAQ. V lost 5 bases, J lost 0 bases, and 7 bases stayed unmatched. This CDR3 spans 16 amino acids. CDR3 loop: CASSPRTGHSNQPQHF. The CDR3 bases are TGTGCCAGCAGCCCCAGGACAGGTCATAGCAATCAGCCCCAGCATTTT.

This CDR3 is CASSPGSGSYEQYF. The CDR3 coding sequence is TGTGCCAGCAGCCCAGGTTCCGGCTCCTACGAGCAGTACTTC. This chain uses TRBV7-6 with TRBJ2-7; unclear D gene. Between the trimmed V and J ends, which lost 5 bases and 0 bases, there was a span of 11 bases. Germline loops: CDR1 SGHVS, CDR2 FNYEAQ. This CDR3 comprises 14 residues.

The gene calls are TRBV9 and TRBJ2-1, with 10 bases identical to TRBD2. Unmatched junction bases numbered 7, after V lost 0 bases and J lost 1 base. There are 18 residues in the CDR3. The germline CDR1 and CDR2 sequences are SGDLS and YYNGEE. DNA for the CDR3: TGTGCCAGCAGCGTAGAATCCAGCGGGAGGGGTTCCTACAATGAGCAGTTCTTC. As protein: CASSVESSGRGSYNEQFF.

The rearrangement joins TRBV5-1 to TRBJ2-1, with 9 bases aligning to TRBD2. Germline V gives CDR1 SGHRS, CDR2 YFSETQ. J was trimmed by 4 bases and V by 0 bases; bases with no gene match: 5. There are 16 residues in the CDR3. CDR3 nucleotides: TGCGCCAGCAGCTTGGCCGGGACTAGCAGTTACAATGAGCAGTTCTTC. Protein: CASSLAGTSSYNEQFF.

Turning to this clone: This CDR3 is also generated by other DNA sequences in the sample. This sequence joins TRBV20-1 and TRBJ1-1, with TRBD1 matching 9 bases. The germline gives CDR1 DFQATT, CDR2 SNEGSKA (reference sequence). The CDR3 totals 11 residues. V trimming: 5 bases; J trimming: 6 bases; junction bases outside the gene matches: 1. The CDR3 nucleotides read TGCAGTGCTGGGGACAGGGCTGAAGCTTTCTTT. Translating gives CSAGDRAEAFF.

The rearrangement uses TRBV21-1 and TRBJ2-5; the tabulated D call, TRBD2, remains unverified against the DNA. The end of the DNA fits TRBJ2-7 better, so the J call may be wrong. TRBV21-1 is a pseudogene. The CDR3 contains 18 residues. CDR3 protein: CASSSTGTSGRTHYEQYF. For the CDR3, the DNA is TGTGCCAGCAGCTCTACCGGGACTAGCGGGAGGACCCACTACGAGCAGTACTTC.

The chain is built from TRBV5-6 and TRBJ2-5, with 8 bases fitting TRBD1. This CDR3 comprises 15 residues. Germline assignment: CDR1 SGHDT and CDR2 YYEEEE. J was trimmed by 6 bases and V by 0 bases; bases with no gene match: 7. CDR3 amino acids: CASSLGDRRIKTQYF. The CDR3 DNA reads TGTGCCAGCAGCTTGGGGGACAGGCGAATAAAGACCCAGTACTTC.

The rearrangement uses TRBV29-1 and TRBJ1-2; TRBD1 matches 8 bases. There are 14 residues in the CDR3. Germline CDR1 reads SQVTM; CDR2 reads ANQGSEA. Trimming cost V 7 bases and J 7 bases; bases outside gene matches: 14. DNA of the CDR3: TGCAGCGCCGGTGGGGACCAGGGGGCGGCTGGCTACACCTTC. Translation: CSAGGDQGAAGYTF.